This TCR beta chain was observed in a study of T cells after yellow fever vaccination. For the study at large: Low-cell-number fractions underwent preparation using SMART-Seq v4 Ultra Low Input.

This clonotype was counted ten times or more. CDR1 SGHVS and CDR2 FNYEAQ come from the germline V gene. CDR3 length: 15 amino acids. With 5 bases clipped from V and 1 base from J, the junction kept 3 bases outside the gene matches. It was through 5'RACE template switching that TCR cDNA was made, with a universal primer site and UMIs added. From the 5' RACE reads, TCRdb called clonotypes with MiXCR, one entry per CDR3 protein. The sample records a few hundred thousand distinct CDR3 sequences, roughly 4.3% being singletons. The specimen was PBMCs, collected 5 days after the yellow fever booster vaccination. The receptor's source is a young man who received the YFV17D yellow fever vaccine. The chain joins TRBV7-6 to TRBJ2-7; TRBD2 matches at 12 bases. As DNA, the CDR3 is TGTGCCAGCAGCCCCCTAGCGGGGGGGTCCTACGAGCAGTACTTC. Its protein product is CASSPLAGGSYEQYF.